These 31 T cell receptor beta chains share one sample of origin, sequenced in a study of T cell responses to AZD1222 COVID-19 vaccine. The repertoire was sequenced with immunoSEQ multiplex PCR; TCRdb's copy has only in-frame clones and lacks some. The data hold about 100,000 clones, with around 92% observed a single time. This material consisted of peripheral blood, taken 28 days after the second AZD1222 dose. These receptors originate from an adult who received the AZD1222 COVID-19 vaccine.

The rearrangement joins TRBV4-2 to TRBJ1-5, with D maybe TRBD1 (5 bases). CDR3 size: 17 residues. Germline values: CDR1 LGHNA, CDR2 YNFKEQ. V dropped 0 bases and J dropped 3 bases, with 15 bases sitting between them. CDR3 nucleotides: TGTGCCAGCAGCCAAGAAATTGACAGAGGAGCCAATCAGCCCCAGCATTTT. As protein: CASSQEIDRGANQPQHF.

The chain is built from TRBV10-3 and TRBJ2-1; no definite D call. With 7 bases removed from V and 5 bases from J, the gap between germline ends came to 6 bases. The CDR3 runs 11 residues. Per germline, CDR1 ENHRY and CDR2 SYGVKD. The CDR3 spells CAITRDNEQFF. For the CDR3, the DNA is TGTGCCATCACGAGAGACAATGAGCAGTTCTTC.

This chain connects TRBV19 to TRBJ1-4, with a possible D match to TRBD1 (5 bases). The CDR3 covers 16 residues. The ends were cut back, 3 bases at V and 8 bases at J, with 19 bases in the middle. Germline V lookup: CDR1 LNHDA, CDR2 SQIVND (reference sequence). This CDR3 reads CASSIPGQTPWEKLFF. In DNA, the CDR3 is TGTGCCAGTAGTATCCCGGGGCAGACGCCTTGGGAAAAACTGTTTTTT.

The chain carries TRBV7-9 and TRBJ2-2; possibly TRBD2 for D (5 bases). Germline V CDR1 and CDR2: SEHNR, FQNEAQ (reference sequence). V lost 2 bases and J lost 4, with 14 bases in between. The CDR3 is 16 amino acids. CDR3 region: CASSLFSGIGTGELFF. Written as DNA, the CDR3 is TGTGCCAGCAGCTTATTTTCGGGGATCGGCACCGGGGAGCTGTTTTTT.

CDR3 in amino acids: CASSSTRGQMDTQYF. CDR3 DNA: TGCGCCAGCAGCTCCACTAGGGGACAAATGGATACGCAGTATTTT. The J gene is TRBJ2-3, the V gene TRBV5-1; D might be TRBD1 (6 bases). Germline CDR1 is SGHRS and CDR2 is YFSETQ. This CDR3 spans 15 amino acids. V lost 3 bases and J 6 bases, leaving 17 bases between the germline ends.

The chain employs TRBV7-2 and TRBJ2-7, with D perhaps TRBD1 or TRBD2 (5 bases each). CDR1 is SGHTA and CDR2 is FQGNSA in the germline V gene. The CDR3 contains 15 residues. V dropped 2 bases and J dropped 4 bases, with 15 bases sitting between them. The DNA of the CDR3 is TGTGCCAGCAGCTTAAGGGTTAGTTGGGGGTACGAGCAGTACTTC. Translated: CASSLRVSWGYEQYF. Supplemented by reference TRBV7-2 and TRBJ2-7, the full variable domain reads GAGVSQSPSNKVTEKGKDVELRCDPISGHTALYWYRQSLGQGLEFLIYFQGNSAPDKSGLPSDRFSAERTGGSVSTLTIQRTQQEDSAVYLCASSLRVSWGYEQYFGPGTRLTVT.

This clone was counted between two and nine times. The CDR3, as DNA: TGTGCCTGGAGAGAACAGGGGGCGCGGCAGTCACCCCTCCACTTT. It codes for CAWREQGARQSPLHF. The gene calls are TRBV30 and TRBJ1-6; 9 nucleotides agree with TRBD1. CDR3 length: 15 residues. Germline lookup yields CDR1 GTSNPN and CDR2 SVGIG (reference sequence). V shed 3 bases and J 10 bases; nucleotides not matched to a gene: 10.

Details on this clone: The same CDR3 also results from other DNA sequences found in this sample. The chain carries TRBV28 and TRBJ2-7; D is unclear. Trimming stripped 8 bases from V and 0 bases from J, with 8 bases between. Per the germline V gene, CDR1 is MDHEN and CDR2 is SYDVKM. CDR3 size: 12 residues. The CDR3 is CASGSSSYEQYF. CDR3 sequence (DNA): TGTGCCAGCGGGTCTTCCTCCTACGAGCAGTACTTC.

The V gene is TRBV7-9, the J gene TRBJ1-1; 8 positions agree with TRBD1. The CDR3 loop spans 15 amino acids. Germline V gene data show CDR1 as SEHNR and CDR2 as FQNEAQ (reference sequence). J was trimmed by 0 bases and V by 7 bases; bases with no gene match: 7. The CDR3: CASINPTGVNTEAFF. Here the CDR3 DNA reads TGTGCCAGCATCAATCCGACAGGGGTGAACACTGAAGCTTTCTTT.

The chain links TRBV7-2 to TRBJ2-1; TRBD2 agrees at 15 bases. CDR3 length: 18 residues. The J segment lost 6 bases and the V segment lost 5 bases, leaving 11 bases of the junction unmatched. Germline V gives CDR1 SGHTA, CDR2 FQGNSA. CDR3 residues: CASSRGTSGRRLGNEQFF. For the CDR3, the DNA is TGTGCCAGCAGCCGGGGGACTAGCGGGAGGAGGCTGGGCAATGAGCAGTTCTTC.

The rearrangement uses TRBV24-1 and TRBJ1-2; 8 bases align to TRBD1. J lost 3 bases, V lost 3 bases, and 2 bases had no gene match. Germline CDR1 reads KGHDR; CDR2 reads SFDVKD. The CDR3 is 14 residues long. The CDR3 DNA follows: TGTGCCACCAGTGATGCACAGGGGGACTATGGCTACACCTTC. This codes for CATSDAQGDYGYTF.

The V gene is TRBV27, the J gene TRBJ2-7, with 12 positions matching TRBD2. V was clipped by 3 bases and J by 4 bases; unmatched bases: 1. Germline loops: CDR1 MNHEY, CDR2 SMNVEV (reference sequence). The CDR3 sequence is 14 residues long. The DNA for the CDR3 is TGTGCCAGCAGTTTGACTAGCGGGAGTTACGAGCAGTACTTC. Amino acid sequence: CASSLTSGSYEQYF.

V gene TRBV9 combines with J gene TRBJ1-6; 9 bases are a match to TRBD1. The CDR3 consists of 15 residues. V trimming: 4 bases; J trimming: 11 bases; junction bases outside the gene matches: 10. Germline loops: CDR1 SGDLS, CDR2 YYNGEE. DNA for the CDR3: TGTGCCAGCAGCCCCCGGACAGGGGAGTCGGCACCCCTCCACTTT. It specifies CASSPRTGESAPLHF.

The rearrangement links TRBV29-1 to TRBJ2-7; 7 positions match TRBD1. Germline V gene sequence: CDR1 SQVTM, CDR2 ANQGSEA. J was trimmed by 0 bases and V by 7 bases; bases with no gene match: 6. The CDR3 spans 13 residues. CDR3 DNA: TGCAGCGCCATGACAGGGCCCTCCTACGAGCAGTACTTC. As protein: CSAMTGPSYEQYF.

The chain couples TRBV5-4 to TRBJ2-2; D is perhaps TRBD2 (5 bases). This CDR3 contains 13 residues. Germline V gives CDR1 SGHNT, CDR2 YYREEE (reference sequence). Trimming removed 2 bases at V and 8 bases at J, with 10 bases between. CDR3 amino acids: CASSFGERGELFF. The CDR3 nucleotides are TGTGCCAGCAGCTTTGGGGAGAGGGGGGAGCTGTTTTTT.

This chain links TRBV9 with TRBJ2-7; 8 bases map to TRBD2. This CDR3 comprises 15 residues. Per germline, CDR1 SGDLS and CDR2 YYNGEE. Unmatched junction bases numbered 5, after V lost 0 bases and J lost 3 bases. DNA of the CDR3: TGTGCCAGCAGCGTAGGTGGAGCGGGGGTCTACGAGCAGTACTTC. Its protein is CASSVGGAGVYEQYF.

V gene TRBV5-1 combines with J gene TRBJ2-5, with 12 bases identical to TRBD2. The DNA matches TRBJ2-7 better at its end, which makes the J call doubtful. The CDR3 runs 14 residues. Looked up from germline, CDR1 is SGHRS and CDR2 is YFSETQ. CDR3 protein: CASSPGLAGYEQYF. For the CDR3, the DNA is TGCGCCAGCAGCCCGGGACTAGCGGGTTACGAGCAGTACTTC.

The chain recombines TRBV19 with TRBJ1-4; 9 positions match TRBD1. The CDR3 consists of 16 residues. Trimming cost V 5 bases and J 7 bases; bases outside gene matches: 11. CDR1 LNHDA and CDR2 SQIVND come from the germline V gene (reference sequence). CDR3 in DNA: TGTGCCAGTAGTGACTACACAGGGGGCGGACGTGAAAAACTGTTTTTT. Translating gives CASSDYTGGGREKLFF. Combining the CDR3 with reference TRBV19 and TRBJ1-4 gives the whole variable domain DGGITQSPKYLFRKEGQNVTLSCEQNLNHDAMYWYRQDPGQGLRLIYYSQIVNDFQKGDIAEGYSVSREKKESFPLTVTSAQKNPTAFYLCASSDYTGGGREKLFFGSGTQLSVL.

The chain recombines TRBV19 with TRBJ2-3, with D possibly matching TRBD2 (6 bases). Germline V gene sequence: CDR1 LNHDA, CDR2 SQIVND (reference sequence). The CDR3 is made up of 15 amino acids. Trimming stripped 6 bases from V and 2 bases from J, with 15 bases between. Here the CDR3 reads CASRDRELLTDTQYF. The CDR3 nucleotides read TGTGCCAGTAGAGACCGGGAGCTCCTCACAGATACGCAGTATTTT.

J is TRBJ1-4 and V is TRBV14; D not certain. Germline values: CDR1 SGHDN, CDR2 FVKESK. V lost 3 bases and J lost 6, with 5 bases in between. The CDR3 loop spans 12 amino acids. CDR3 protein: CASSHTHEKLFF. CDR3 DNA: TGTGCCAGCAGCCATACACATGAAAAACTGTTTTTT.

The rearrangement joins TRBV5-8 to TRBJ2-7; D is possibly TRBD2 (5 bases). V was clipped by 8 bases and J by 6 bases, with 9 bases between them. CDR1 and CDR2 from the germline V gene are SGHTS and YDEGEE. The CDR3 length is 10 residues. CDR3 region: CASPGSEQYF. CDR3 sequence (DNA): TGTGCCAGTCCGGGGTCCGAGCAGTACTTC.

The chain links TRBV25-1 to TRBJ2-3, with TRBD1 matching over 7 bases. V shed 10 bases, J shed 5 bases, and the junction held 9 bases outside the gene matches. The germline V gene encodes CDR1 MGHDK and CDR2 SYGVNS. This CDR3 has 13 residues. CDR3 amino acids: CATTTGSGDTQYF. CDR3 bases: TGTGCCACCACGACAGGGTCGGGAGATACGCAGTATTTT. The full variable domain, in which reference TRBV25-1 and TRBJ2-3 provide the parts outside the CDR3, is EADIYQTPRYLVIGTGKKITLECSQTMGHDKMYWYQQDPGMELHLIHYSYGVNSTEKGDLSSESTVSRIRTEHFPLTLESARPSHTSQYLCATTTGSGDTQYFGPGTRLTVL.

This chain joins TRBV6-5 and TRBJ2-4, with a tentative D call TRBD1 (6 bases). The CDR3 extends over 14 amino acids. V dropped 7 bases and J dropped 0 bases, with 10 bases sitting between them. Germline CDR1 and CDR2: MNHEY and SVGAGI. This CDR3 is CASNNREAKNIQYF. The CDR3 DNA sequence: TGTGCCAGCAACAACAGGGAAGCCAAAAACATTCAGTACTTC.

The rearrangement links TRBV7-2 to TRBJ1-2, with 9 bases that match TRBD1. Germline lookup yields CDR1 SGHTA and CDR2 FQGNSA. The CDR3 has 15 amino acids. J was trimmed by 6 bases and V by 0 bases; bases with no gene match: 5. CDR3 amino acids: CASSLAPGQGNGYTF. Here the CDR3 DNA reads TGTGCCAGCAGCTTAGCTCCCGGACAGGGGAATGGCTACACCTTC.

This clone occurred once. Here the CDR3 DNA reads TGCGCCAGCGCCTGGGGGGGCCGTATGACAGATACGCAGTATTTT. It translates to CASAWGGRMTDTQYF. The rearrangement joins TRBV5-1 to TRBJ2-3, with a tentative D call TRBD2 (7 bases). Germline CDR1 and CDR2: SGHRS and YFSETQ. This CDR3 has 15 residues. Trimming cost V 7 bases and J 3 bases, with 18 bases left between them.

The rearrangement links TRBV4-3 to TRBJ1-5, with D tentatively TRBD1 (6 bases). This CDR3 has 14 amino acids. Germline CDR1 LGHNA, CDR2 YSLEER. V lost 4 bases, J lost 4 bases, and 11 bases lay in between. The CDR3 spells CASSPSQGNQPQHF. DNA of the CDR3: TGCGCCAGCAGCCCCTCGCAGGGGAATCAGCCCCAGCATTTT.

The chain joins TRBV2 to TRBJ2-2; 7 bases are shared with TRBD2. Trimming took 6 bases from V and 1 from J; bases not matched to a gene: 11. The CDR3 consists of 17 residues. Germline CDR1 is SNHLY and CDR2 is FYNNEI. The CDR3 coding sequence is TGTGCCAGCAGGGAAACCCCTAGCGGATTGAACACCGGGGAGCTGTTTTTT. Translation: CASRETPSGLNTGELFF.

The chain uses TRBV10-3 and TRBJ1-6, with a tentative D call TRBD1 (6 bases). Trimming took 5 bases from V and 7 from J, leaving 21 bases between them. CDR1 is ENHRY and CDR2 is SYGVKD in the germline V gene. The CDR3 spans 17 residues. CDR3 in amino acids: CAISRVVRGGQNSPLHF. DNA for the CDR3: TGTGCCATCAGTCGAGTGGTCAGGGGAGGTCAAAATTCACCCCTCCACTTT.

The J gene is TRBJ2-1, the V gene TRBV30; 13 bases fit TRBD2. Trimming took 0 bases from V and 9 from J; bases not matched to a gene: 5. Germline V lookup: CDR1 GTSNPN, CDR2 SVGIG (reference sequence). The CDR3 has 15 residues. CDR3: CAWSVRTSGRGEQFF. The CDR3 DNA follows: TGTGCCTGGAGTGTAAGGACTAGCGGGAGAGGTGAGCAGTTCTTC. The complete variable domain, with remaining parts taken from reference TRBV30 and TRBJ2-1, reads SQTIHQWPATLVQPVGSPLSLECTVEGTSNPNLYWYRQAAGRGLQLLFYSVGIGQISSEVPQNLSASRPQDRQFILSSKKLLLSDSGFYLCAWSVRTSGRGEQFFGPGTRLTVL.

V and J are TRBV3-1 (or the pseudogene TRBV3-2) and TRBJ1-2; D gene uncertain. Germline V gene lookup returns CDR1 LGHDT and CDR2 YNNKEL (reference sequence). This CDR3 contains 14 residues. The V end lost 5 bases, the J end lost 1 base, and 11 bases lay between the germline ends. CDR3 residues: CASSRQRFNYGYTF. The DNA for the CDR3 is TGTGCCAGCAGCAGGCAGAGGTTTAACTATGGCTACACCTTC.

This chain uses TRBV29-1 with TRBJ1-2, with D tentatively TRBD1 (6 bases). This CDR3 contains 13 residues. Trimming removed 6 bases from V and 8 bases from J, with 19 bases in between. In germline, CDR1 is SQVTM, CDR2 ANQGSEA. CDR3 sequence (DNA): TGCAGCGTAGCAACCGGGACAACGGACGGCTACACCTTC. Translation gives CSVATGTTDGYTF.